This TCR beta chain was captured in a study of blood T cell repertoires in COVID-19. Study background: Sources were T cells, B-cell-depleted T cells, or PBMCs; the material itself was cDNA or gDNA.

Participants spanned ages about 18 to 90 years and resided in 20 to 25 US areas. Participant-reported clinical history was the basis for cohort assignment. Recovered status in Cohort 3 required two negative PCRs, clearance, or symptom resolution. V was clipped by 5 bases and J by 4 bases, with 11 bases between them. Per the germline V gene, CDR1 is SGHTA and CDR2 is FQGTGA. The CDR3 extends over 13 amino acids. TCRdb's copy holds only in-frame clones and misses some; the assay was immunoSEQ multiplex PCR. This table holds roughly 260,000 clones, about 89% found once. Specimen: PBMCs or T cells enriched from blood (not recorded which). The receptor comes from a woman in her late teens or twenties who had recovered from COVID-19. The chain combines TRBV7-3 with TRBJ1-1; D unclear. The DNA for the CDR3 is TGTGCCAGCAGCCCAGAGGGAATCACTGAAGCTTTCTTT. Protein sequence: CASSPEGITEAFF.